The 20 T cell receptor beta chains given below trace back to one sample, sequenced in a study of memory CD4+ T cells and cytomegalovirus serostatus. Sequencing used immunoSEQ multiplex PCR; TCRdb keeps in-frame clones, though not all of them. The sample has over 60,000 clones; 80% to 85% are singletons. The sort gate was single viable CD3+CD4+CD8-CD45RO+ cells for memory CD4+ T cells. Sequencing input: memory CD4+ T cells from blood. These receptor sequences come from an adult in good health and CMV-seronegative.

The chain joins TRBV7-8 to TRBJ1-1; tentatively, D is TRBD1 (6 bases). CDR3 length equals 16 residues. With 5 bases removed from V and 4 bases from J, the gap between germline ends came to 20 bases. CDR1 SGHVS and CDR2 FQNEAQ come from the germline V gene. The CDR3 DNA reads TGTGCCAGCAGCCCGGGGGCAGGGAAGGTTGGCACTGAAGCTTTCTTT. Translation: CASSPGAGKVGTEAFF.

The chain combines TRBV28 with TRBJ2-3; maybe TRBD2 (6 bases). Germline CDR1 and CDR2: MDHEN and SYDVKM. The CDR3 has 15 residues. The germline V and J ends were trimmed by 5 bases and 6 bases, with 18 bases remaining between them. Here the CDR3 DNA reads TGTGCCAGCAGTGTGGCGGGGCAACGGGGGGATACGCAGTATTTT. It codes for CASSVAGQRGDTQYF.

The sample holds a few counts of this clone. The gene calls are TRBV16 and TRBJ1-2; D not certain. The germline gives CDR1 KGHSY, CDR2 FQNENV. The CDR3 contains 12 residues. The V end was cut by 3 bases, the J end by 8 bases, with 10 bases between. In DNA, the CDR3 is TGTGCCAGCAGCCAGTGGGTCGAGGGCTACACCTTC. Amino acid sequence: CASSQWVEGYTF.

The rearrangement joins TRBV4-2 to TRBJ1-2; a possible D gene is TRBD1 (5 bases). The CDR3 sequence is 13 residues long. Germline V CDR1 and CDR2: LGHNA, YNFKEQ. The CDR3 sequence is CATTRQGDYGYTF. The CDR3 DNA reads TGTGCTACCACCCGGCAGGGAGACTATGGCTACACCTTC.

The chain combines TRBV11-3 with TRBJ2-3, with D tentatively TRBD1 (6 bases). Germline loops: CDR1 SGHNT, CDR2 YENEEA. V lost 5 bases, J lost 2 bases, and 14 bases lay in between. CDR3 length equals 15 residues. This chain's CDR3 is CASSPGDGHTDTQYF. The DNA for the CDR3 is TGTGCCAGCAGCCCAGGGGACGGCCACACAGATACGCAGTATTTT.

This clone occurred a few times. V is TRBV7-8 and J is TRBJ2-7; D unresolved. CDR3 length: 14 residues. The V end was cut by 1 base, the J end by 1 base, with 8 bases between. CDR1 is SGHVS and CDR2 is FQNEAQ in the germline V gene. In DNA, the CDR3 is TGTGCCAGCAGCTTAGGTACGGCTTCCTACGAGCAGTACTTC. Translation: CASSLGTASYEQYF.

DNA for the CDR3: TGTGCCAGCAGCTTAGTCCAAGAGACCCAGTACTTC. It encodes CASSLVQETQYF. The V call is TRBV7-2, the J call TRBJ2-5; D remains ambiguous. CDR1 and CDR2 (germline): SGHTA, FQGNSA. The CDR3 is 12 residues long. V lost 1 base and J lost 1, with 1 base in between.

CDR3 protein: CASSLDPYYGYTF. CDR3 coding DNA: TGTGCCAGCAGCCTGGACCCATACTATGGCTACACCTTC. The chain is built from TRBV7-3 and TRBJ1-2; D is undetermined. This CDR3 spans 13 amino acids. The V gene lost 5 bases and the J gene lost 3 bases, with 10 bases spanning the gap. In germline, CDR1 is SGHTA, CDR2 FQGTGA.

The chain carries TRBV5-1 and TRBJ2-5, with D possibly TRBD2 on 5 matching bases. The V gene lost 1 base and the J gene lost 2 bases, with 15 bases spanning the gap. This CDR3 region has 16 residues. Germline V gene lookup returns CDR1 SGHRS and CDR2 YFSETQ. CDR3 nucleotide sequence: TGCGCCAGCAGCTTGCCAGCAGAGCGGTCACAAGAGACCCAGTACTTC. Amino acid sequence: CASSLPAERSQETQYF.

With regard to this clone: Other DNA sequences within the sample encode an identical CDR3. This sequence joins TRBV6-4 and TRBJ1-4; TRBD1 matches at 9 bases. The germline gives CDR1 MRHNA, CDR2 SNTAGT. The CDR3 length is 13 residues. Trimming took 6 bases from V and 6 from J; bases not matched to a gene: 2. As DNA, the CDR3 is TGTGCCAGCAGCCGGGACAGGGATGAAAAACTGTTTTTT. Translated, it gives CASSRDRDEKLFF.

The chain joins TRBV2 to TRBJ1-5, with D perhaps matching TRBD1 (5 bases). The CDR3 has 15 amino acids. Looked up from germline, CDR1 is SNHLY and CDR2 is FYNNEI. V was cut by 3 bases and J by 4 bases, with 13 bases left in between. For the CDR3, the DNA is TGTGCCAGCAGTGACACGGGGGTCCCTAATCAGCCCCAGCATTTT. Translation gives CASSDTGVPNQPQHF. The complete variable domain, with remaining parts taken from reference TRBV2 and TRBJ1-5, reads EPEVTQTPSHQVTQMGQEVILRCVPISNHLYFYWYRQILGQKVEFLVSFYNNEISEKSEIFDDQFSVERPDGSNFTLKIRSTKLEDSAMYFCASSDTGVPNQPQHFGDGTRLSIL.

This clone was detected only a few times. The chain employs TRBV7-2 and TRBJ1-6; D remains ambiguous. Germline V CDR1 and CDR2: SGHTA, FQGNSA. Trimming shortened V by 2 bases and J by 5 bases, and 10 bases separated the two germline ends. The CDR3 consists of 15 residues. CDR3 amino acids: CASSLLNSNNSPLHF. The CDR3 DNA is TGTGCCAGCAGCTTATTGAATAGCAATAATTCACCCCTCCACTTT.

The chain carries TRBV5-1 and TRBJ2-1, with no clear D. The CDR3 covers 15 residues. V lost 4 bases and J 7 bases, leaving 18 bases between the germline ends. The germline V gene encodes CDR1 SGHRS and CDR2 YFSETQ. The chain's CDR3 is CASSPLGTMGNEQFF. The CDR3, as DNA: TGCGCCAGCAGCCCCTTGGGCACGATGGGGAATGAGCAGTTCTTC.

The chain couples TRBV6-1 to TRBJ2-1; D unresolved. The CDR3 is 15 amino acids. Germline V gives CDR1 MNHNS, CDR2 SASEGT. Between the trimmed V and J ends, which lost 2 bases and 2 bases, there was a span of 10 bases. CDR3 nucleotides: TGTGCCAGCAGTGAACGGCCCCCGGCCTACAATGAGCAGTTCTTC. Translated, it gives CASSERPPAYNEQFF.

The V and J genes are TRBV6-1 and TRBJ1-5; D is undetermined. Trimming left V 2 bases short and J 0 bases short, with 5 bases between. The CDR3 has 14 residues. Germline CDR1 and CDR2: MNHNS and SASEGT. CDR3 DNA sequence: TGTGCCAGCAGTGAACAGGATAGCAATCAGCCCCAGCATTTT. As protein: CASSEQDSNQPQHF.

This clone has just one count. The V and J genes are TRBV2 and TRBJ2-6, with D perhaps TRBD1 (5 bases). From germline, CDR1 is SNHLY and CDR2 FYNNEI. CDR3 length: 18 amino acids. Between the trimmed V and J ends, which lost 8 bases and 0 bases, there was a span of 20 bases. CDR3 bases: TGTGCCAGCTCCAGCACAGGCACTATATTCTCTGGGGCCAACGTCCTGACTTTC. Translation: CASSSTGTIFSGANVLTF.

This chain uses TRBV2 with TRBJ1-1; 10 nucleotides align to TRBD1. The germline V gene encodes CDR1 SNHLY and CDR2 FYNNEI. This CDR3 region has 16 residues. V lost 4 bases to trimming and J lost 1 base; unmatched junction nucleotides: 6. The CDR3 here is CASSGRQGAANTEAFF. Here the CDR3 DNA reads TGTGCCAGCAGTGGCCGACAGGGGGCCGCGAACACTGAAGCTTTCTTT.

The chain couples TRBV11-3 to TRBJ2-3, with a weak D call TRBD2 (6 bases). The CDR3 extends over 15 amino acids. The ends were cut back, 4 bases at V and 1 base at J, with 12 bases in the middle. Germline-derived CDR1 and CDR2 are SGHNT and YENEEA. CDR3 residues: CASSSTGLGTDTQYF. In nucleotides, the CDR3 is TGTGCCAGCAGCTCGACGGGACTTGGCACAGATACGCAGTATTTT.

J is TRBJ2-7 and V is TRBV2; 8 nucleotides align to TRBD2. Germline trimming cut 5 bases from V and 0 bases from J; bases unmatched to any gene: 3. The CDR3 has 14 amino acids. Looked up from germline, CDR1 is SNHLY and CDR2 is FYNNEI. In DNA form, the CDR3 reads TGTGCCAGCAGTTTTAGCGGGACCTCCTACGAGCAGTACTTC. It is translated as CASSFSGTSYEQYF.

The chain combines TRBV19 with TRBJ1-1; no clear D gene. From germline, CDR1 is LNHDA and CDR2 SQIVND (reference sequence). The length of the CDR3 is 14 residues. The V and J ends lost 2 bases and 0 bases respectively, with 7 bases between them. CDR3 residues: CASSISGVNTEAFF. Written as DNA, the CDR3 is TGTGCCAGTAGTATAAGCGGGGTGAACACTGAAGCTTTCTTT.